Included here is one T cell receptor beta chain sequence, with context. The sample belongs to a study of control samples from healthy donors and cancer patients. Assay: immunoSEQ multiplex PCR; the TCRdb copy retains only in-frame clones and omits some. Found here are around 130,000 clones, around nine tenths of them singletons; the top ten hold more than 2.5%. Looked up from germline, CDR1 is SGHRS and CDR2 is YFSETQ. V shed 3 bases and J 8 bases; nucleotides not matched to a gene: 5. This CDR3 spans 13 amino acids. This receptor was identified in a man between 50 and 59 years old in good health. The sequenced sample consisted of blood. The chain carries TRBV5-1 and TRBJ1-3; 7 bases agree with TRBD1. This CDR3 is CASSSDRVDTIYF. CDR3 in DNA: TGCGCCAGCAGCTCCGACAGGGTAGACACCATATATTTT.